Presented here are 20 T cell receptor beta chains from one specimen sequenced in a study of shared clonotypes between healthy human individuals. Produced via immunoSEQ multiplex PCR; TCRdb's table is partial and in-frame only. The table has over 400,000 clones, approximately 82% seen once; the top ten hold around 13%. Source material: PBMCs. All receptors derive from a middle-aged woman in good health. Some clones in this sample may be carry-over from other donors' samples.

The J gene is TRBJ2-5, the V gene TRBV15; 7 nucleotides match TRBD2. Germline CDR1 LNHNV, CDR2 YYDKDF (reference sequence). V lost 5 bases, J lost 5 bases, and 14 bases stayed unmatched. This CDR3 spans 16 amino acids. The CDR3, as DNA: TGTGCCACCAGCGCTCCCCGGCGGGAGATATCGGAGACCCAGTACTTC. As protein: CATSAPRREISETQYF.

J is TRBJ2-3 and V is TRBV7-3; TRBD2 agrees at 11 bases. In germline, CDR1 is SGHTA, CDR2 FQGTGA. The CDR3 consists of 16 residues. V shed 5 bases, J shed 5 bases, and the junction held 9 bases outside the gene matches. Written as DNA, the CDR3 is TGTGCCAGCAGCCCTCGTACTAGCGGGAGAGGAGATACGCAGTATTTT. Amino acids: CASSPRTSGRGDTQYF. Full variable domain (rest looked up from reference TRBV7-3 and TRBJ2-3): GAGVSQTPSNKVTEKGKYVELRCDPISGHTALYWYRQSLGQGPEFLIYFQGTGAADDSGLPNDRFFAVRPEGSVSTLKIQRTERGDSAVYLCASSPRTSGRGDTQYFGPGTRLTVL.

The V call is TRBV5-1, the J call TRBJ2-7; D is perhaps TRBD1 or TRBD2 (5 bases each). The CDR3 has 14 amino acids. Looked up from germline, CDR1 is SGHRS and CDR2 is YFSETQ. Trimming pared 2 bases from V and 2 bases from J, leaving 11 bases between. CDR3 DNA sequence: TGCGCCAGCAGCTTTTCCGGGGCTACCTACGAGCAGTACTTC. It is translated as CASSFSGATYEQYF.

This chain connects TRBV18 to TRBJ1-1, with D possibly TRBD1 on 5 matching bases. Trimming removed 0 bases from V and 4 bases from J, with 12 bases in between. Germline-derived CDR1 and CDR2 are KGHSH and LQKENI. CDR3 size: 15 residues. The CDR3 nucleotides read TGTGCCAGCTCACCACCCAGGGCGGAGGGCACTGAAGCTTTCTTT. The encoded protein is CASSPPRAEGTEAFF.

The rearrangement joins TRBV5-1 to TRBJ2-3; D possibly matches TRBD1 or TRBD2 (6 bases each). The CDR3 consists of 13 residues. The V and J ends lost 4 bases and 3 bases respectively, with 9 bases between them. CDR1 is SGHRS and CDR2 is YFSETQ in the germline V gene. The CDR3 DNA reads TGCGCCAGCAGCGCGGGACAAACAGATACGCAGTATTTT. This encodes CASSAGQTDTQYF.

The chain employs TRBV5-5 and TRBJ1-2, with TRBD1 identical over 7 bases. Looked up from germline, CDR1 is SGHKS and CDR2 is YYEKEE (reference sequence). Trimming cost V 5 bases and J 0 bases; bases outside gene matches: 7. The CDR3 loop spans 15 amino acids. CDR3 sequence (DNA): TGTGCCAGCAGTCTACTGACAGGGACTAACTATGGCTACACCTTC. It encodes CASSLLTGTNYGYTF.

Regarding this clone: The sample carries other DNA sequences with the same CDR3. This chain links TRBV5-1 with TRBJ1-4; D is uncertain. Germline V gives CDR1 SGHRS, CDR2 YFSETQ. CDR3 length equals 13 residues. V lost 0 bases and J 3 bases, leaving 3 bases between the germline ends. CDR3 nucleotide sequence: TGCGCCAGCAGCTTGGGAGCTAATGAAAAACTGTTTTTT. Amino acid sequence: CASSLGANEKLFF.

V gene TRBV10-3 combines with J gene TRBJ2-7, with D perhaps assigned TRBD1 or TRBD2 (5 bases each). This CDR3 contains 17 residues. Trimming cost V 9 bases and J 2 bases, with 26 bases left between them. Germline-derived CDR1 and CDR2 are ENHRY and SYGVKD. The CDR3: CAMSRVPVGTAPYEQYF. The CDR3 coding sequence is TGTGCCATGTCGAGGGTTCCGGTCGGGACGGCTCCCTACGAGCAGTACTTC.

This chain uses TRBV6-5 with TRBJ1-2; possible D gene TRBD1, 6 bases. CDR3 size: 14 residues. Trimming shortened V by 4 bases and J by 2 bases, and 11 bases separated the two germline ends. Germline loops: CDR1 MNHEY, CDR2 SVGAGI. The CDR3 region is CASSSTGGNYGYTF. Written as DNA, the CDR3 is TGTGCCAGCAGTTCGACAGGAGGAAACTATGGCTACACCTTC.

This chain uses TRBV25-1 with TRBJ2-2; TRBD1 matches 8 bases. The V gene end was trimmed by 4 bases and the J gene end by 5 bases; junction bases not matched to a gene: 6. The CDR3 spans 15 residues. The germline V gene encodes CDR1 MGHDK and CDR2 SYGVNS. The CDR3 nucleotides read TGTGCCAGCAGTGCCGGACAGGGAACTACCGGGGAGCTGTTTTTT. Its protein product is CASSAGQGTTGELFF.

In the case of this clone: Possible read error: a much larger clone is one base away. Other DNA sequences within the sample encode an identical CDR3. This rearrangement joins TRBV7-9 to TRBJ1-2, with no clear D. Germline V CDR1 and CDR2: SEHNR, FQNEAQ (reference sequence). This CDR3 has 13 residues. CDR3 residues: CASSLGRTYGYTF. CDR3 DNA sequence: TGCGCCAGCAGCTTAGGACGGACCTATGGCTACACCTTC.

CDR3 sequence reads: CAWSRTGGFISNEKLFF. The CDR3 nucleotides are TGTGCCTGGAGCCGGACAGGGGGATTTATTTCTAATGAAAAACTGTTTTTT. V gene TRBV30 combines with J gene TRBJ1-4; 10 bases match TRBD1. The CDR3 is made up of 17 amino acids. Germline loops: CDR1 GTSNPN, CDR2 SVGIG (reference sequence). V gave up 3 bases and J gave up 3 bases; unmatched junction bases: 10.

V gene TRBV18 combines with J gene TRBJ1-5; a weak D match, TRBD1 (6 bases). Trimming removed 5 bases from V and 3 bases from J, with 11 bases in between. Germline V gives CDR1 KGHSH, CDR2 LQKENI. The CDR3 contains 14 residues. CDR3 coding DNA: TGTGCCAGCTCAACGACAGGCTTCAATCAGCCCCAGCATTTT. Translation gives CASSTTGFNQPQHF.

The genes are TRBV6-6 and TRBJ2-1; no clear D gene. The germline V and J ends were trimmed by 2 bases and 8 bases, with 4 bases remaining between them. This CDR3 contains 11 residues. Germline V gene lookup returns CDR1 MNHNY and CDR2 SVGAGI (reference sequence). CDR3 amino acids: CASSYVHEQFF. In DNA form, the CDR3 reads TGTGCCAGCAGTTACGTCCATGAGCAGTTCTTC.

The CDR3 loop is CASSPGQGREQYF. The CDR3 nucleotides read TGTGCCAGTAGTCCGGGACAGGGGCGCGAGCAGTACTTC. The chain recombines TRBV19 with TRBJ2-7, with 10 bases that match TRBD1. Germline loops: CDR1 LNHDA, CDR2 SQIVND (reference sequence). V trimming: 5 bases; J trimming: 6 bases; junction bases outside the gene matches: 4. The CDR3 length is 13 residues.

CDR3 coding DNA: TGCGCCAGCAGCCAAGAGGAAGCGGGAGGTTACGAGCAGTACTTC. Its translation: CASSQEEAGGYEQYF. This chain links TRBV4-1 with TRBJ2-7; 9 bases align to TRBD2. Germline V CDR1 and CDR2: MGHRA, YSYEKL. V trimming: 0 bases; J trimming: 4 bases; junction bases outside the gene matches: 4. This CDR3 contains 15 residues.

The chain is built from TRBV11-3 and TRBJ2-3; D is tentatively TRBD1 or TRBD2 (5 bases each). Germline values: CDR1 SGHNT, CDR2 YENEEA. The length of the CDR3 is 16 residues. V gave up 5 bases and J gave up 6 bases, with 21 bases separating them. CDR3 DNA sequence: TGTGCCAGCAGCCCCCGGGGCAGTCAAGGAGTGGATACGCAGTATTTT. Translating it yields CASSPRGSQGVDTQYF.

The J gene is TRBJ1-2, the V gene TRBV7-8, with D hard to call. V lost 3 bases, J lost 6 bases, and 14 bases lay in between. The germline gives CDR1 SGHVS, CDR2 FQNEAQ. This CDR3 region has 14 residues. DNA for the CDR3: TGTGCCAGCAGCTTTAGACCCGAGGGAGATGGCTACACCTTC. This codes for CASSFRPEGDGYTF.

The V and J genes are TRBV6-1 and TRBJ2-7, with 10 bases fitting TRBD2. The trim removed 5 bases at V and 7 bases at J, leaving 2 bases unmatched. CDR1 and CDR2 from the germline V gene are MNHNS and SASEGT. The length of the CDR3 is 12 residues. DNA of the CDR3: TGTGCCAGCAGTTCACTAGCGGGAGAGCAGTACTTC. Protein product: CASSSLAGEQYF.

The chain has TRBV11-3 and TRBJ2-7; 9 bases align to TRBD2. Per germline, CDR1 SGHNT and CDR2 YENEEA. The CDR3 sequence is 15 residues long. Trimming cost V 1 base and J 4 bases; bases outside gene matches: 5. The CDR3 bases are TGTGCCAGCAGCTTAGGCGGGGGGGCCCGTTACGAGCAGTACTTC. Its translation is CASSLGGGARYEQYF.